This T cell receptor (beta chain) was profiled in a study of PD-L1 blockade in urothelial cancer. Background on the study: As for prior chemotherapy regimens, patients had received 0 to 3. Once treatment had started, blood was analyzed at 3 weeks (second dose) and again at 6 weeks. Overall study findings and caveats: Below-median TCR clonality that was measured in pretreatment blood predicted better survival.

Specified time point: pretreatment peripheral blood. Each PCR reaction had synthetic TCR analog templates spiked into it. Using immunoSEQ multiplex PCR, the repertoire was profiled, and TCRdb retains in-frame clones only, with some absent. In the table there are about 50,000 clones, around 80% of which are singletons. With regard to this clone: The antigen is undetermined.

Trimming took 3 bases from V and 0 from J, leaving 11 bases between them. Germline V gene sequence: CDR1 MDHEN, CDR2 SYDVKM. The CDR3 contains 15 residues. The rearrangement joins TRBV28 to TRBJ1-2; no clear D gene. The source was PBMCs, collected around atezolizumab (anti-PD-L1) treatment. This receptor was taken from a man aged 65-85 years with urothelial cancer. CDR3 sequence reads: CASSFPAGTNYGYTF. The CDR3 DNA follows: TGTGCCAGCAGTTTTCCGGCCGGGACTAACTATGGCTACACCTTC.